The 16 T cell receptor beta chains below were found in one sample sequenced in a study of blood T cells in healthy people across ages. Alongside a J-beta primer mix, a sample-barcoded 5' primer served in a second PCR lasting roughly 6 to 12 cycles. A single record per CDR3 protein comes from TCRdb applying MiXCR to the 5' RACE reads. The sample has fewer than 800,000 distinct CDR3 sequences, roughly 25% seen once. The same sample was also used in a study of T cells of mothers and their children.

The source material was blood. These receptor sequences come from a boy aged 5-17 years in good health.

V gene TRBV13 combines with J gene TRBJ1-4; D is perhaps TRBD1 (6 bases). Deletions cut 2 bases from V and 6 bases from J, with 16 bases between. Germline V gives CDR1 PRHDT, CDR2 FYEKMQ (reference sequence). CDR3 length: 16 amino acids. CDR3 loop: CASSLKPTGRYEKLFF. CDR3 coding DNA: TGTGCCAGCAGCTTAAAACCCACAGGGAGGTATGAAAAACTGTTTTTT.

There are a few counts of this clonotype. The chain couples TRBV19 to TRBJ1-5; D is undetermined. Germline V gene lookup returns CDR1 LNHDA and CDR2 SQIVND (reference sequence). The CDR3 sequence is 16 residues long. Trimming removed 4 bases at V and 2 bases at J, with 15 bases between. The CDR3 loop reads CASSNLGGWGNQPQHF. CDR3 bases: TGTGCCAGTAGTAACCTTGGCGGGTGGGGCAATCAGCCCCAGCATTTT.

V is TRBV29-1 and J is TRBJ2-7; TRBD2 aligns across 7 bases. Germline CDR1 is SQVTM and CDR2 is ANQGSEA. The CDR3 extends over 13 amino acids. V shed 1 base and J 6 bases; nucleotides not matched to a gene: 6. CDR3 in amino acids: CSVEGDYPGEQYF. The CDR3, as DNA: TGCAGCGTTGAAGGGGACTACCCTGGCGAGCAGTACTTC.

This clonotype appeared a few times. This rearrangement joins TRBV29-1 to TRBJ1-4; TRBD1 aligns across 7 bases. CDR3 length equals 13 residues. Per germline, CDR1 SQVTM and CDR2 ANQGSEA. The J segment lost 5 bases and the V segment lost 7 bases, leaving 7 bases of the junction unmatched. Here the CDR3 reads CSASGQLNEKLFF. The CDR3 region has the DNA TGCAGCGCCTCGGGACAGCTAAATGAAAAACTGTTTTTT.

The J gene is TRBJ1-4, the V gene TRBV19; D might be TRBD1 (6 bases). Per germline, CDR1 LNHDA and CDR2 SQIVND (reference sequence). This CDR3 is 13 amino acids long. V was shortened by 6 bases and J by 7 bases, with 12 bases between the two germline ends. This CDR3 reads CASRESGAEKLFF. The CDR3 DNA follows: TGTGCCAGTAGAGAATCAGGGGCTGAAAAACTGTTTTTT.

The sample holds one count of this clonotype. The V and J genes are TRBV10-3 and TRBJ2-5, with no clear D. The J call is doubtful: the DNA matches TRBJ2-7 better. The CDR3 contains 13 residues. Germline CDR1 ENHRY, CDR2 SYGVKD. In DNA form, the CDR3 reads TGTGCCATCAGTGGTGAGGCTTTGTACGAGCAGTACTTC. It codes for CAISGEALYEQYF.

The chain carries TRBV7-8 and TRBJ2-5, with D perhaps matching TRBD1 or TRBD2 (7 bases each). The J call may be wrong; the DNA end is better matched by TRBJ2-7. The CDR3 extends over 13 amino acids. Germline V gives CDR1 SGHVS, CDR2 FQNEAQ. The CDR3 sequence: CASSQGGQNEQYF. CDR3 bases: TGTGCCAGCAGCCAGGGGGGGCAGAACGAGCAGTACTTC.

The sample holds a few counts of this clonotype. The rearrangement joins TRBV7-2 to TRBJ2-2, with D perhaps given as TRBD1 or TRBD2 (5 bases each). Germline V gene data show CDR1 as SGHTA and CDR2 as FQGNSA. V lost 5 bases to trimming and J lost 7 bases, with 11 bases between them. This CDR3 is 13 amino acids long. The chain's CDR3 is CASSEGPVGELFF. Here the CDR3 DNA reads TGTGCCAGCAGCGAGGGACCTGTCGGGGAGCTGTTTTTT.

With respect to this clonotype: A read error may produce the germline difference seen at one junction end. V and J are TRBV3-1 and TRBJ1-5; TRBD1 is a possible D gene (6 bases). CDR3 length: 13 residues. Germline-derived CDR1 and CDR2 are LGHDT and YNNKEL (reference sequence). CDR3 in amino acids: CTSSPTGNQPQHF. As DNA, the CDR3 is TGTACCAGCAGCCCCACAGGGAATCAGCCCCAGCATTTT.

Only a few counts were recorded for this clonotype. The chain joins TRBV3-1 to TRBJ2-5; 7 bases align to TRBD2. V shed 0 bases, J shed 5 bases, and the junction held 6 bases outside the gene matches. This CDR3 has 15 amino acids. Germline V gene sequence: CDR1 LGHDT, CDR2 YNNKEL (reference sequence). CDR3 in DNA: TGTGCCAGCAGCCAAGATTGGGGGGGTCCGGAGACCCAGTACTTC. This encodes CASSQDWGGPETQYF.

This clonotype was seen only a few times. The chain uses TRBV24-1 and TRBJ2-7, with D perhaps being TRBD1 or TRBD2 (5 bases each). Germline assignment: CDR1 KGHDR and CDR2 SFDVKD. The CDR3 is made up of 13 amino acids. Trimming removed 5 bases from V and 1 base from J, with 8 bases in between. The CDR3 loop is CATSAGPSYEQYF. The DNA for the CDR3 is TGTGCCACCAGTGCGGGACCATCCTACGAGCAGTACTTC.

The rearrangement links TRBV12-3 or TRBV12-4 to TRBJ1-4; 12 bases are shared with TRBD1. Losses at the gene ends were 6 bases for V and 8 bases for J; bases not matched to a gene: 16. This CDR3 has 18 residues. For the CDR3, the DNA is TGTGCCAGCAGCCCCGGACCGGGACAGGGGGCAGGAGGGGAAAAACTGTTTTTT. It codes for CASSPGPGQGAGGEKLFF.

This clonotype has only one observation. The chain has TRBV15 and TRBJ2-6, with D possibly matching TRBD2 (6 bases). CDR3 length equals 17 residues. Trimming pared 1 base from V and 1 base from J, leaving 11 bases between. Germline assignment: CDR1 LNHNV and CDR2 YYDKDF (reference sequence). In DNA, the CDR3 is TGTGCCACCAGCAGAGCGGGGGTCACATCTGGGGCCAACGTCCTGACTTTC. It encodes CATSRAGVTSGANVLTF.

J is TRBJ2-1 and V is TRBV29-1, with 10 bases that match TRBD1. V dropped 6 bases and J dropped 9; count of bases not matched to a gene: 5. Germline V gene data show CDR1 as SQVTM and CDR2 as ANQGSEA. This CDR3 region has 12 residues. CDR3 sequence reads: CSVGTGDGEQFF. CDR3 sequence (DNA): TGCAGCGTAGGGACAGGGGACGGTGAGCAGTTCTTC.

This chain connects TRBV12-3 or TRBV12-4 to TRBJ2-1; 7 nucleotides match TRBD2. CDR3 size: 15 residues. V dropped 3 bases and J dropped 5; count of bases not matched to a gene: 7. The CDR3 DNA is TGTGCCAGCAGTTTCGGAGCGGGATCCGACAATGAGCAGTTCTTC. This encodes CASSFGAGSDNEQFF.

This chain connects TRBV12-3 or TRBV12-4 to TRBJ1-3, with a weak D call TRBD1 (5 bases). V was clipped by 6 bases and J by 7 bases, with 13 bases between them. The CDR3 extends over 13 amino acids. The chain's CDR3 is CASSIGQGNTIYF. The CDR3 bases are TGTGCCAGCAGCATAGGACAAGGCAACACCATATATTTT.